The rows below give T cell receptor beta chains drawn from one sample of a study of beta chain features in type 1 diabetes. The assay was immunoSEQ multiplex PCR, and TCRdb's table has in-frame clones only and misses some. The top ten clones hold roughly 0.028% of a sample with almost 250,000 clones, roughly an eighth of them seen once. The sequencing sample was made of naive CD4+ T cells from blood. These receptors were taken from a woman aged 40 to 55 in good health. CDR3s include the opening cysteine and the closing phenylalanine or tryptophan. A D gene is named only where the DNA matches it firmly. Not all rows give a size; the values are once, few, many and, for expanded clones, a class.

clone_size,d_call,j_call,v_call,cdr3_nt,cdr3_aa
-,TRBD1,TRBJ2-4,TRBV7-6,TGTGCCAGCAGCAAGACGCGTTCGGACAGGGGCTATTCCCCCCCGCCGATTCAGTACTTC,CASSKTRSDRGYSPPPIQYF
-,TRBD1,TRBJ1-4,TRBV4-1,TGCGCCAGCAGCCAAGGTGTGACAGGGACTGAAAAACTGTTTTTT,CASSQGVTGTEKLFF
-,-,TRBJ1-4,TRBV25-1,TGTGCCAGCAGTGAACCCCAGGGATTCGTTGAAAAACTGTTTTTT,CASSEPQGFVEKLFF
-,-,TRBJ2-1,TRBV6-5,TGTGCCAGCAGGTCGTACAATGAGCAGTTCTTC,CASRSYNEQFF
-,TRBD1,TRBJ2-7,TRBV18,TGTGCCAGCTCCCCAAGGACAGGGCTAATCGACGAGCAGTACTTC,CASSPRTGLIDEQYF
-,TRBD2,TRBJ2-1,TRBV7-2,TGTGCCAGCAGCTTCGGCGGGAGACGCTCCTACAATGAGCAGTTCTTC,CASSFGGRRSYNEQFF
few,TRBD2,TRBJ2-5,TRBV2,TGTGCCAGCAGTGAAGCTCTAGCGGGGGTAGAGACCCAGTACTTC,CASSEALAGVETQYF
few,TRBD1,TRBJ2-1,TRBV19,TGTGCCAGCCGGACAGGGGGAAGCTCCTACAATGAGCAGTTCTTC,CASRTGGSSYNEQFF
-,-,TRBJ2-5,TRBV5-7,TGTGCCAGCAGCCGAAAGAGGGAAGAGACCCAGTACTTC,CASSRKREETQYF
-,-,TRBJ1-1,TRBV6-1,TGTGCCAGCAGTTTAGGGGTGAACACTGAAGCTTTCTTT,CASSLGVNTEAFF
-,TRBD1,TRBJ2-7,TRBV10-3,TGTGCCATCAGCGATCCTAACAGGGGTTTTAGCTACGAGCAGTACTTC,CAISDPNRGFSYEQYF
few,TRBD2,TRBJ2-1,TRBV7-9,TGTGCCAGCAGGCCTACTAGCGGGGGGGCCTATGAGCAGTTCTTC,CASRPTSGGAYEQFF
few,-,TRBJ2-5,TRBV7-9,TGTGCCAGCAGCCCTAGTCTCAATTTCCAAGAGACCCAGTACTTC,CASSPSLNFQETQYF
-,TRBD2,TRBJ2-3,TRBV6-5,TGTGCCAGCAGACCGACTAGCGGGGCCACAGATACGCAGTATTTT,CASRPTSGATDTQYF
few,-,TRBJ2-7,TRBV2,TGTGCCAGCAGTGAAGGGCCTGCGGGCGAGCAGTACTTC,CASSEGPAGEQYF
-,-,TRBJ1-3,TRBV6-6,TGTGCCAGCAGTTTCCGCACGGGAGGGAACACCATATATTTT,CASSFRTGGNTIYF
few,-,TRBJ1-1,TRBV5-6,TGTGCCAGCAGCTTGGCCCCTCTACAGGTCACTGAAGCTTTCTTT,CASSLAPLQVTEAFF
few,-,TRBJ1-1,TRBV5-4,TGTGCCAGCAGCTCCCGGACAGAGAACACTGAAGCTTTCTTT,CASSSRTENTEAFF
-,TRBD1,TRBJ2-7,TRBV18,TGTGCCAGCTCACCAACAGGGGATCTACGCGGGCAGTACTTC,CASSPTGDLRGQYF
few,TRBD1,TRBJ2-1,TRBV6-7,TGTGCCAGCAGTTACTCGCGAAGACAGGGTAACAATGAGCAGTTCTTC,CASSYSRRQGNNEQFF
few,-,TRBJ1-6,TRBV25-1,TGTGCCAGCAGTGAACCAGGGCAACTAAATAATTCACCCCTCCACTTT,CASSEPGQLNNSPLHF
-,-,TRBJ1-1,TRBV6-5,TGTGCCAGCAGTTACCCCATCACTGAAGCTTTCTTT,CASSYPITEAFF
-,-,TRBJ1-2,TRBV6-5,TGTGCCAGCAGTTATCTGGGGGGGGGAGGGTATGGCTACACCTTC,CASSYLGGGGYGYTF
-,TRBD1,TRBJ2-7,TRBV11-2,TGTGCCAGCAGCTTAGAGGGGACAGGGGGGAACTTGTACGAGCAGTACTTC,CASSLEGTGGNLYEQYF
-,-,TRBJ2-7,TRBV12-1,TGTGCCAGCAGCACCCGGACTGCCAAGATGGGGGGGCAGTACTTC,CASSTRTAKMGGQYF
-,TRBD2,TRBJ2-3,TRBV9,TGTGCCAGCAGCGTAGGGGCTAGCGGGGCCTTGGGGGGAGATACGCAGTATTTT,CASSVGASGALGGDTQYF
-,TRBD1,TRBJ2-6,TRBV5-1,TGCGCCAGCAGCTTGCATGGGACAGCTGGGGCCAACGTCCTGACTTTC,CASSLHGTAGANVLTF
-,-,TRBJ1-2,TRBV4-1,TGCGCCAGCCGAGACGACAGGAGCTACTATGGCTACACCTTC,CASRDDRSYYGYTF
few,TRBD1,TRBJ1-2,TRBV5-4,TGTGCCAGCAGCCCAGGACAGGCCAGTGATGGCTACACCTTC,CASSPGQASDGYTF
many,-,TRBJ1-1,TRBV27,TGTGCCAGCAGTACCGGGACTGTGAACACTGAAGCTTTCTTT,CASSTGTVNTEAFF
few,TRBD1,TRBJ2-5,TRBV6-4,TGTGCCAGCAGTACACGTCCGGGACAGGGCTCTTCCGAGACCCAGTACTTC,CASSTRPGQGSSETQYF
-,-,TRBJ2-3,TRBV28,TGTGCCATCAGGCGGGACACAGATACGCAGTATTTT,CAIRRDTDTQYF
many,-,TRBJ2-3,TRBV14,TGTGCCAGCAGCCAAGATAACTACGGCACAGATACGCAGTATTTT,CASSQDNYGTDTQYF
few,TRBD1,TRBJ2-2,TRBV5-1,TGCGCCAGCAGCCTACGACAGGGACCCACCGGGGAGCTGTTTTTT,CASSLRQGPTGELFF
few,-,TRBJ1-6,TRBV7-2,TGTGCCAGCAGCTTAGGTATAGGAGGAGGTAATTCACCCCTCCACTTT,CASSLGIGGGNSPLHF
few,TRBD2,TRBJ2-1,TRBV7-2,TGTGCCAGCAGCTTAGTGGGGACTAGCGGGTTAAGCTCCTACAATGAGCAGTTCTTC,CASSLVGTSGLSSYNEQFF
few,TRBD2,TRBJ2-3,TRBV2,TGTGCCAGGAGGAAGGCTAGCGGGGGAGTGGCAGATACGCAGTATTTT,CARRKASGGVADTQYF
-,TRBD1,TRBJ1-2,TRBV9,TGTGCCAAACAACCGGGACAGGGTAGTGGCTACACCTTC,CAKQPGQGSGYTF
few,-,TRBJ1-1,TRBV20-1,TGCAGTGCTACGGGGAACACTGAAGCTTTCTTT,CSATGNTEAFF
-,TRBD1,TRBJ2-3,TRBV9,TGTGCCAGCAGCGTAGGCCCTCCCGGGACAGGGACAGATACGCAGTATTTT,CASSVGPPGTGTDTQYF
-,TRBD1,TRBJ1-2,TRBV5-1,TGCGCCAGCAGCCCGGTGGACAGGGACAACTATGGCTACACCTTC,CASSPVDRDNYGYTF
few,TRBD2,TRBJ2-5,TRBV5-1,TGCGCCAGCAGCTTGGTTCCGGGAGGGGAAGAGACCCAGTACTTC,CASSLVPGGEETQYF
-,TRBD1,TRBJ2-7,TRBV7-6,TGTGCCAGCAGCTTAGCACAGGGGCCCAGGGACGAGCAGTACTTC,CASSLAQGPRDEQYF
-,TRBD1,TRBJ1-4,TRBV4-1,TGCGCCAGCAGCCAAACAGGGGGCGGGAATGAAAAACTGTTTTTT,CASSQTGGGNEKLFF
-,TRBD2,TRBJ2-1,TRBV18,TGTGCCAGCTCACCTAGACTAAGCGGGGGAAACTCCTACAATGAGCAGTTCTTC,CASSPRLSGGNSYNEQFF
-,TRBD2,TRBJ2-3,TRBV7-2,TGTGCCAGCAGCTTAGCCCGGGGGGGCACAGATACGCAGTATTTT,CASSLARGGTDTQYF
-,-,TRBJ2-7,TRBV6-6,TGTGCCAGCAGTTACTCGCAGGGTTCCCTCTCCTACGAGCAGTACTTC,CASSYSQGSLSYEQYF
-,TRBD2,TRBJ2-1,TRBV6-1,TGTGCCAGCAGCCGAGCGGGGGGAGACTACAATGAGCAGTTCTTC,CASSRAGGDYNEQFF
few,TRBD2,TRBJ2-2,TRBV5-6,TGTGCCAGCAGGGGACCGGGACTAGCCGCCGGGGAGCTGTTTTTT,CASRGPGLAAGELFF
few,TRBD2,TRBJ2-7,TRBV6-6,TGTGCCAGCAGTTACTCCCGGGGTAGCGGGGCCTACGAGCAGTACTTC,CASSYSRGSGAYEQYF
-,TRBD1,TRBJ2-2,TRBV5-1,TGCGCCAGCAGCTTGGCCTGGGACAGGGTGACCGGGGAGCTGTTTTTT,CASSLAWDRVTGELFF
-,TRBD2,TRBJ2-3,TRBV7-8,TGTGCCAGCAGCTTCATCGGAGGGAGGGCCACAGATACGCAGTATTTT,CASSFIGGRATDTQYF
-,-,TRBJ2-7,TRBV4-3,TGCGCCAGCAGCCAAGAGTACAGTTCCTACGAGCAGTACTTC,CASSQEYSSYEQYF
-,-,TRBJ1-1,TRBV5-1,TGCGCCAGCAGCTTCCGCCGAGGAGGGGCGAACACTGAAGCTTTCTTT,CASSFRRGGANTEAFF
-,TRBD2,TRBJ2-5,TRBV9,TGTGCCAGCAGCCAAGGGGACTATCAAGAGACCCAGTACTTC,CASSQGDYQETQYF
few,-,TRBJ2-3,TRBV5-1,TGCGCCAGCAGCTTGGAGTCCCTCCTATCGCAGTATTTT,CASSLESLLSQYF
-,TRBD2,TRBJ2-7,TRBV7-2,TGTGCCAGCAGCGCACTAGCGGGGGCCTCCTACGAGCAGTACTTC,CASSALAGASYEQYF
few,-,TRBJ1-6,TRBV5-1,TGCGCCAGCAGCCCCGCGCCTGCCGGGACACTTAATTCACCCCTCCACTTT,CASSPAPAGTLNSPLHF
-,TRBD1,TRBJ1-2,TRBV29-1,TGCAGCGTTGTCCCGGGACAGGGTAACTATGGCTACACCTTC,CSVVPGQGNYGYTF
few,TRBD1,TRBJ2-1,TRBV7-2,TGTGCCAGCAGCTTAGGGGACAGGAGGTTCCGCAATGAGCAGTTCTTC,CASSLGDRRFRNEQFF